This T cell receptor beta chain was obtained from a study of blood T cell repertoires in COVID-19. The CDR3 totals 10 residues. Germline lookup yields CDR1 SQVTM and CDR2 ANQGSEA. The V and J ends lost 7 bases and 7 bases respectively, with 10 bases between them. How the authors handled the data: Reference gene primer amplification in the assay estimated nucleated cell counts. Method: immunoSEQ multiplex PCR; TCRdb's copy keeps in-frame clones and lacks some. V and J calls and clone size are given by that table; D and trimming were obtained from the DNA. The sample carries roughly 250,000 clones, 75% to 90% recorded once.

The sequencing input was peripheral blood. This receptor was identified in a woman in her sixties with active or convalescent COVID-19. This sequence joins TRBV29-1 and TRBJ1-1, with TRBD1 as a possible D gene (6 bases). Here the CDR3 reads CSGRQDEAFF. The CDR3 DNA sequence: TGCAGCGGCCGACAGGATGAAGCTTTCTTT. Supplemented by reference TRBV29-1 and TRBJ1-1, the full variable domain reads SAVISQKPSRDICQRGTSLTIQCQVDSQVTMMFWYRQQPGQSLTLIATANQGSEATYESGFVIDKFPISRPNLTFSTLTVSNMSPEDSSIYLCSGRQDEAFFGQGTRLTVV.